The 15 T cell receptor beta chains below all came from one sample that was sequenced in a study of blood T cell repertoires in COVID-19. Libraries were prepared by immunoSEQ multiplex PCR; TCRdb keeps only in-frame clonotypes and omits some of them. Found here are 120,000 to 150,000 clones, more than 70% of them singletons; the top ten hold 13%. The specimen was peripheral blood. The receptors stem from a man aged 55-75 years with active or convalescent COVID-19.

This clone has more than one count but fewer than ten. DNA of the CDR3: TGTGCCAGTAGTGAACAGGCGCTAAACTCCTACGAGCAGTACTTC. Its protein is CASSEQALNSYEQYF. The chain uses TRBV19 and TRBJ2-7, with D possibly TRBD1 on 5 matching bases. Germline V gives CDR1 LNHDA, CDR2 SQIVND (reference sequence). Trimming left V 5 bases short and J 0 bases short, with 14 bases between. This CDR3 region has 15 residues.

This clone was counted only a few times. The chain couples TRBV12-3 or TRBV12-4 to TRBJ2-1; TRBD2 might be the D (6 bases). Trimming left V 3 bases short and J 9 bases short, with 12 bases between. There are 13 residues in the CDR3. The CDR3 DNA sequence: TGTGCCAGCAGTTTTTTGCGGGAAAGTGAGCAGTTCTTC. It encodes CASSFLRESEQFF.

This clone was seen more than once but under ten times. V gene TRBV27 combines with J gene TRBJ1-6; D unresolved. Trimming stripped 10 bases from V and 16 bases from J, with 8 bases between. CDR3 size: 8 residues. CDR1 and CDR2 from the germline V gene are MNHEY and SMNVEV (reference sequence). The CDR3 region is CATVPLHF. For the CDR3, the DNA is TGTGCCACCGTCCCTCTCCACTTT.

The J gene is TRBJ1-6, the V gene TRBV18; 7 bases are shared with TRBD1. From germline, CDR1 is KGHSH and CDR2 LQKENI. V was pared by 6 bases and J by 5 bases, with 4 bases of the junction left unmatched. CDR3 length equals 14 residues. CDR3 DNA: TGTGCCAGCTCCGGGGACAGCGATAATTCACCCCTCCACTTT. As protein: CASSGDSDNSPLHF. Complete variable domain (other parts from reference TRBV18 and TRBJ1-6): NAGVMQNPRHLVRRRGQEARLRCSPMKGHSHVYWYRQLPEEGLKFMVYLQKENIIDESGMPKERFSAEFPKEGPSILRIQQVVRGDSAAYFCASSGDSDNSPLHFGNGTRLTVT.

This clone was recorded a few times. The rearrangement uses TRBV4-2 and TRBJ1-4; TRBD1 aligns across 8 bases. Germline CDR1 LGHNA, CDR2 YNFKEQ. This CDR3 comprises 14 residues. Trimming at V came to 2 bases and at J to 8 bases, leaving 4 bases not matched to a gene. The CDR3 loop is CASSQFAGGEKLFF. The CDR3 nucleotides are TGTGCCAGCAGCCAATTCGCAGGGGGCGAAAAACTGTTTTTT.

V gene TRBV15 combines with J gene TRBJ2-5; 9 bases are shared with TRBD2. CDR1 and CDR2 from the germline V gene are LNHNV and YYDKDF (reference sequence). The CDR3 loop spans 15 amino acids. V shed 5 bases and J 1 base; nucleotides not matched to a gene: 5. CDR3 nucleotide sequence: TGTGCCACCAGCGGCCTAGCGGGGCTCCAAGAGACCCAGTACTTC. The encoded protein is CATSGLAGLQETQYF.

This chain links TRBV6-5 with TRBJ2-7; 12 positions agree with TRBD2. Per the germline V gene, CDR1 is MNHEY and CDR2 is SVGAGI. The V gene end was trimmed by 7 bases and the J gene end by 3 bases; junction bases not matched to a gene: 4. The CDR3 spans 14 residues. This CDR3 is CASMTSGRYYEQYF. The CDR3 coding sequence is TGTGCCAGCATGACTAGCGGGAGATACTACGAGCAGTACTTC.

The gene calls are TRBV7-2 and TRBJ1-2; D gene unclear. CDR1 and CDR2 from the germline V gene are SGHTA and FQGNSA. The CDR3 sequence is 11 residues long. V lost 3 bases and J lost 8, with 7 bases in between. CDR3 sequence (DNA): TGTGCCAGCAGCTTCGGTCGAGGCTACACCTTC. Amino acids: CASSFGRGYTF.

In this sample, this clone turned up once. CDR3 loop: CASSSDRARSGANVLTF. The CDR3 bases are TGTGCCAGCAGCTCGGACAGGGCCCGCTCTGGGGCCAACGTCCTGACTTTC. The chain combines TRBV5-5 with TRBJ2-6; 8 bases are a match to TRBD1. Trimming at V came to 3 bases and at J to 0 bases, leaving 5 bases not matched to a gene. CDR1 SGHKS and CDR2 YYEKEE come from the germline V gene (reference sequence). CDR3 length: 17 amino acids.

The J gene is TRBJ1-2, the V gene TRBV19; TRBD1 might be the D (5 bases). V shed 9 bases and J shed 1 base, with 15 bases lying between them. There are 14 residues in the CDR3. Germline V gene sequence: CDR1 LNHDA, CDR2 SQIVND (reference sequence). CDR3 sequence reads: CASEKKGLNYGYTF. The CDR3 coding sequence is TGTGCCAGCGAGAAAAAGGGACTTAACTATGGCTACACCTTC. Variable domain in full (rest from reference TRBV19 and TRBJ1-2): DGGITQSPKYLFRKEGQNVTLSCEQNLNHDAMYWYRQDPGQGLRLIYYSQIVNDFQKGDIAEGYSVSREKKESFPLTVTSAQKNPTAFYLCASEKKGLNYGYTFGSGTRLTVV.

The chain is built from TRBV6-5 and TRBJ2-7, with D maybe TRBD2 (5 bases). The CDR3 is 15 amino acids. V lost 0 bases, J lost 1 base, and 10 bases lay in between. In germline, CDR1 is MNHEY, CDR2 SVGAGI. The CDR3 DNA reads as TGTGCCAGCAGTTACTCGTCACTAGGATCCTACGAGCAGTACTTC. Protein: CASSYSSLGSYEQYF.

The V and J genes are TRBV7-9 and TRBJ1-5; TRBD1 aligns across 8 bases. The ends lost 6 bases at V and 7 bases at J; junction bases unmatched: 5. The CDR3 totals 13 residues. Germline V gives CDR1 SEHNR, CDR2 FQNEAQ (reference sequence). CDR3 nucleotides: TGTGCCAGCAGTCAGACAGGGGAACAGCCCCAGCATTTT. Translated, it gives CASSQTGEQPQHF.

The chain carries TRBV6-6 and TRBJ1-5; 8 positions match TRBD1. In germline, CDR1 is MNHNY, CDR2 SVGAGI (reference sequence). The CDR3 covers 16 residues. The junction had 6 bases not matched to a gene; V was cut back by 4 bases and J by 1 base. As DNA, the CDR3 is TGTGCCAGCAGTTCAGCAGGGGGCAGGAGCAATCAGCCCCAGCATTTT. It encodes CASSSAGGRSNQPQHF.

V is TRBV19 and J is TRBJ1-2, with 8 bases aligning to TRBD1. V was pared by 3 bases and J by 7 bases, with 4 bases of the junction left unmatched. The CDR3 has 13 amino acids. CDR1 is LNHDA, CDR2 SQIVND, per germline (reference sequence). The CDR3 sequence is CASSIFGQGGYTF. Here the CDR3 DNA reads TGTGCCAGTAGTATCTTCGGACAGGGTGGCTACACCTTC.

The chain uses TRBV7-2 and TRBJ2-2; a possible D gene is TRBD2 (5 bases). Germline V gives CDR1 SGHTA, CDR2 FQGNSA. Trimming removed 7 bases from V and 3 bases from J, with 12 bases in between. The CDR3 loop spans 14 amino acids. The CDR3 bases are TGTGCCAGCATGAGGGCGCGGGACACCGGGGAGCTGTTTTTT. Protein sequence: CASMRARDTGELFF.